This T cell receptor (beta chain) is from a study of blood T cell repertoires in COVID-19 (dated by TCRdb to the early 2020s). Background on the whole study: Collaborator samples came from the United States, Italy and Spain and covered acute and convalescent phases of COVID-19. The prospective study material was composed of cDNA or gDNA derived from T cells, B-cell-depleted T cells, or PBMCs. Subjects who had been exposed to COVID-19, were actively infected with it, or had recovered from it provided the deeply sampled blood TCRbeta repertoires that made up the dataset. The repertoires were made available in a free public database intended to serve as a resource for research on the immune response to SARS-CoV-2. Samples came from the ongoing ImmuneRACE study (first 160 participants) plus 1,254 subjects from 6 global collaborators. The sample metadata nearly always contained a de-identified subject ID, COVID-19 status, age in years and sex. Where available, HLA class I and class II types were taken from metadata supplied by the sample provider and were not determined by assay-based typing.

About this clone: Its binding antigen is unknown. No base-level quality is on record; no much larger clone is a single base apart.

At the junction V is shortened by 2 bases and J by 1 base; bases outside the gene matches: 0. Spanning cysteine to phenylalanine, the CDR3 consists of 15 amino acids. Only the CDR3 region is kept as DNA, spanning 45 bases read in frame from base 1. The germline V gene provides CDR1 SGHTS and CDR2 YDEGEE. Enrolling through a virtual design, the prospective study's participants ranged in age from roughly 18 to 89 years and lived across about two dozen United States geographic areas. In the prospective study, cohorts were assigned on the basis of participant-reported clinical history obtained from a screening survey and a study questionnaire. Exposed participants had been in contact with someone with a PCR-confirmed or clinician-diagnosed COVID-19 case within 2 weeks of study entry. In the prospective study, mobile phlebotomists collected whole blood, serum and a nasopharyngeal or oropharyngeal swab from each participant. Additional blood draws and questionnaires over a roughly two-month period could optionally be provided by prospective study participants. Before DNA extraction, prospective study blood samples were shipped either frozen or at room temperature.

TCRbeta CDR3 regions were amplified from genomic DNA by means of the immunoSEQ Assay, a bias-controlled multiplex PCR. As for the authors' bioinformatics: The number of nucleated cells in each sample was estimated by amplification of reference gene primers within the assay. To quantify the absolute abundance of each unique TCRbeta CDR3 rearrangement, sequence reads were collapsed and filtered. For each sample, productive Simpson clonality was calculated as the square root of Simpson's diversity index across productive rearrangements. The table was pulled from immuneACCESS by TCRdb, which kept in-frame rearrangements only. Such tables lose some clones; where checked, under half of the loss comes from unresolved V genes, and the rest has no known cause. V, J and clone size derive from that table, while D and trimming were established from the DNA sequence. The sample table lists 200,000 to 250,000 clones, around 91% of them with a count of one. The biggest ten clones account for about 16% of the sample.

Overall results and qualifications from the work: How much clinical and demographic metadata was included differed by source and by participant, and the metadata was provided uncurated.

This TCR came from a young man who had been exposed to COVID-19. The chain joins TRBV5-8 to TRBJ2-6, and TRBD2 matches 7 of the central bases. The sample comprised PBMCs or T cells enriched from blood (not recorded which). The CDR3 is CASSFGGSGANVLTF. The DNA sequence follows: TGTGCCAGCAGCTTCGGGGGGTCTGGGGCCAACGTCCTGACTTTC.